Presented here are 5 T cell receptor beta chains from one specimen sequenced in a study of T cells in Graves' hyperthyroidism and ophthalmopathy. Researchers took RNA transcripts and amplified the TCR beta CDR3 regions from them. HTBI primers drove first-round RT-PCR of the TCR CDR3. TCRdb itself ran the multiplex PCR reads through MiXCR, one entry per CDR3 protein. The sample has about 610,000 distinct CDR3 sequences, about a sixth seen once. The sample consisted of blood. The receptors were gathered from a woman between 35 and 50 years old with Graves' ophthalmopathy.

The V and J genes are TRBV20-1 and TRBJ2-7; 12 positions agree with TRBD1. This CDR3 contains 18 residues. The V and J ends lost 3 bases and 1 base, in that order; junction bases with no gene match: 13. In germline, CDR1 is DFQATT, CDR2 SNEGSKA (reference sequence). CDR3 protein: CSASLSGTGGSRSYEQYF. CDR3 DNA: TGCAGTGCTAGTTTATCGGGGACAGGGGGCTCGAGGTCCTACGAGCAGTACTTC.

The chain couples TRBV7-3 to TRBJ2-3; 9 positions agree with TRBD2. This CDR3 has 18 residues. Germline CDR1 reads SGHTA; CDR2 reads FQGTGA. The ends lost 5 bases at V and 0 bases at J; junction bases unmatched: 12. The CDR3 is CASSLRGASGASTDTQYF. CDR3 DNA sequence: TGTGCCAGCAGCCTCCGGGGGGCTAGCGGGGCGAGCACAGATACGCAGTATTTT.

The chain recombines TRBV10-3 with TRBJ2-7, with TRBD1 matching over 8 bases. Per the germline V gene, CDR1 is ENHRY and CDR2 is SYGVKD. V lost 6 bases and J lost 6; bases outside the gene matches: 16. The CDR3 is 16 residues long. This CDR3 reads CAISAPDRTGSGEQYF. As DNA, the CDR3 is TGTGCCATCAGCGCTCCAGACCGGACAGGGTCCGGCGAGCAGTACTTC.

This clonotype was detected a few times. V usage is TRBV7-9 and J usage is TRBJ1-5, with D perhaps TRBD1 (5 bases). Trimming took 6 bases from V and 2 from J, leaving 11 bases between them. Germline assignment: CDR1 SEHNR and CDR2 FQNEAQ (reference sequence). The CDR3 spans 14 residues. The CDR3 DNA reads as TGTGCCAGCAGTTACGGGGACGGCAATCAGCCCCAGCATTTT. Its translation: CASSYGDGNQPQHF. Full variable domain (rest looked up from reference TRBV7-9 and TRBJ1-5): DTGVSQNPRHKITKRGQNVTFRCDPISEHNRLYWYRQTLGQGPEFLTYFQNEAQLEKSRLLSDRFSAERPKGSFSTLEIQRTEQGDSAMYLCASSYGDGNQPQHFGDGTRLSIL.

The V call is TRBV12-3 or TRBV12-4, the J call TRBJ2-5; the D call may be TRBD1 or TRBD2 (5 bases each). V lost 0 bases, J lost 9 bases, and 20 bases lay in between. The CDR3 contains 16 residues. The CDR3 DNA reads as TGTGCCAGCAGTTTAGCCCCCCCGGGACCCCTCATAGCCCAGTACTTC. Amino acids: CASSLAPPGPLIAQYF.